This T cell receptor (beta chain) was recovered during a study of shared clonotypes between healthy human individuals. Whole-study results and caveats: The small donor group covered limited genetic and exposure diversity.

All of the donors resided in Nashville, Tennessee, and each was a Caucasian adult. Concerning this clone itself: Its cognate antigen is unknown.

Clones were sequenced by immunoSEQ multiplex PCR, and TCRdb holds only the in-frame ones, with some missing. The table shows some 630,000 clones, with 55% to 75% occurring only once. Germline V gene lookup returns CDR1 MDHEN and CDR2 SYDVKM. Trimming removed 8 bases from V and 8 bases from J; junction bases left unmatched: 14. The CDR3 spans 15 residues. The source of this sequence is a woman in her 30s in good health. The genes are TRBV28 and TRBJ1-4, with TRBD1 matching 7 bases. The specimen sequenced was memory CD4+ T cells sorted from blood. Subset meaning: CD45RA-negative fraction. The CDR3 nucleotides read TGTGCCAGCCTGAACCAGACAGGGCGCCGGGAAAAACTGTTTTTT. Residues: CASLNQTGRREKLFF.